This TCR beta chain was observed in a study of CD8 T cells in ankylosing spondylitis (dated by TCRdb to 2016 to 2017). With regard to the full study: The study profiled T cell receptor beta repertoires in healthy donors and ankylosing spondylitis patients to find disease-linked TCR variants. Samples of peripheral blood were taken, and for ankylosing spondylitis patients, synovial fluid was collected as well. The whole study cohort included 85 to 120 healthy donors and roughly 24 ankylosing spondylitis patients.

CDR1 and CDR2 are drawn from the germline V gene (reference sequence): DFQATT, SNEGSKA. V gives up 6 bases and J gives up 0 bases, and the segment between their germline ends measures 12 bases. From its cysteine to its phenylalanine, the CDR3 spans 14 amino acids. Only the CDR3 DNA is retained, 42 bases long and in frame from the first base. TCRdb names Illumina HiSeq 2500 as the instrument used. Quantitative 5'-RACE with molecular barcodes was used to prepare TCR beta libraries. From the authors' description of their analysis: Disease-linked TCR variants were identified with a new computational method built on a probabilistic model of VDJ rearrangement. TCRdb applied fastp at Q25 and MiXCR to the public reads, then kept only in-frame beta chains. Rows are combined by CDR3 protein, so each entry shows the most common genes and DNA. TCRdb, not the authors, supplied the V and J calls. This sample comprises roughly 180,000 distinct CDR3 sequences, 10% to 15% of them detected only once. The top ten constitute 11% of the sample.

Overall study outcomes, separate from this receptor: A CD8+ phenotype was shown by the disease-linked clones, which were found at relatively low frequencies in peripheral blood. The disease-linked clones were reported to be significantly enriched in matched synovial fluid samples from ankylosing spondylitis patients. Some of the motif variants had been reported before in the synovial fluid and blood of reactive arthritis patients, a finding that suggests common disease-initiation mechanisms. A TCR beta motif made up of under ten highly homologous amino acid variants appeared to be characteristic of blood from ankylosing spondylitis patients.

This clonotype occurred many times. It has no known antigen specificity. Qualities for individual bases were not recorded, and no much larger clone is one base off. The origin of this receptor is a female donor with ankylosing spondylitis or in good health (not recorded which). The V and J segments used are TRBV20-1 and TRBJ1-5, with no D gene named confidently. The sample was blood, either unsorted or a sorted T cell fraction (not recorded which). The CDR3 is CSAEDGYSNQPQHF. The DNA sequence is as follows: TGCAGTGCCGAGGACGGGTATAGCAATCAGCCCCAGCATTTT.